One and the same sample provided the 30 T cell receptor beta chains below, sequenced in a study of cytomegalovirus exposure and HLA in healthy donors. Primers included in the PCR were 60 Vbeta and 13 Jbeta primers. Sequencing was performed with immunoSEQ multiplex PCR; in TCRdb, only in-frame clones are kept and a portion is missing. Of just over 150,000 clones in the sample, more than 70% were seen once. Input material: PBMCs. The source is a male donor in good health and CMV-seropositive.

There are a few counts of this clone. CDR3 in amino acids: CASSSPGRREEAFF. The CDR3 coding sequence is TGTGCCAGCAGCTCCCCGGGTAGGCGAGAAGAAGCTTTCTTT. The chain carries TRBV7-2 and TRBJ1-1, with unresolved D. The CDR3 totals 14 residues. Germline V gives CDR1 SGHTA, CDR2 FQGNSA. The ends were cut back, 4 bases at V and 8 bases at J, with 17 bases in the middle. The whole variable domain, filled in from reference TRBV7-2 and TRBJ1-1, reads GAGVSQSPSNKVTEKGKDVELRCDPISGHTALYWYRQSLGQGLEFLIYFQGNSAPDKSGLPSDRFSAERTGGSVSTLTIQRTQQEDSAVYLCASSSPGRREEAFFGQGTRLTVV.

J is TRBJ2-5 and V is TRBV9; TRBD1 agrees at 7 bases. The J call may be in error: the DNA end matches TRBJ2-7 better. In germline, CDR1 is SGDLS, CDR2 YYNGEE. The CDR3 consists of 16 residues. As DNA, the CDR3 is TGTGCCAGCAGCGCCACCTGGGACAGAGGGATGTACGAGCAGTACTTC. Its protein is CASSATWDRGMYEQYF.

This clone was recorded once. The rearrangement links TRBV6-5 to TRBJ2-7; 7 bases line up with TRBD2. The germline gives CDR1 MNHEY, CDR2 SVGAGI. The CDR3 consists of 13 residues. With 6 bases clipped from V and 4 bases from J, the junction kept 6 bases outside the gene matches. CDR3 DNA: TGTGCCAGCAGGCTAGCGGTTCGTTACGAGCAGTACTTC. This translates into CASRLAVRYEQYF.

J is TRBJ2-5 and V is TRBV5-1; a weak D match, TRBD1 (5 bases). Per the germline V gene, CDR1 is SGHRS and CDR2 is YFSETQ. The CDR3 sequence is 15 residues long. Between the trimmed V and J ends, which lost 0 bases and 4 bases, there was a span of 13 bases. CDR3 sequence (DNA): TGCGCCAGCAGCTTGGAAGGGCAGGGCCCAGAGACCCAGTACTTC. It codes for CASSLEGQGPETQYF.

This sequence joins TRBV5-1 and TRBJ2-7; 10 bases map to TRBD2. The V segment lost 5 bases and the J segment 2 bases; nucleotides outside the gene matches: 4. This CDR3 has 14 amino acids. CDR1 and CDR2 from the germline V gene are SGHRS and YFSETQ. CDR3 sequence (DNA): TGCGCCAGCAGGCTAGCGGGAGAAGCCTACGAGCAGTACTTC. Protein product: CASRLAGEAYEQYF.

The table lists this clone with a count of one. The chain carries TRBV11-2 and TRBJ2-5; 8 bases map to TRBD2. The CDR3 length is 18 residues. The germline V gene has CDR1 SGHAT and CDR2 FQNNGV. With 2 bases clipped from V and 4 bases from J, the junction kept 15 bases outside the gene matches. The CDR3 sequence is CASSLIRHGLAGPETQYF. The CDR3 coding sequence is TGTGCCAGCAGCTTAATCCGGCATGGGCTAGCGGGCCCAGAGACCCAGTACTTC.

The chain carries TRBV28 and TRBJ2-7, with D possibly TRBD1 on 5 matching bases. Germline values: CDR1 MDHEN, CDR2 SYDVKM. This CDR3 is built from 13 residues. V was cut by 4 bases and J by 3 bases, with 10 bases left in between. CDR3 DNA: TGTGCCAGCAGTTCCCCCCAGGGCTACGAGCAGTACTTC. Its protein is CASSSPQGYEQYF.

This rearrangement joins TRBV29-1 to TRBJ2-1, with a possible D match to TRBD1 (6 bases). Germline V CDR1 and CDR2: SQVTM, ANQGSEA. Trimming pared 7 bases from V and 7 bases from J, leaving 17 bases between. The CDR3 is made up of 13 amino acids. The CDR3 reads CSGLPLQGNEQFF. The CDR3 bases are TGCAGCGGCCTCCCACTCCAGGGGAATGAGCAGTTCTTC.

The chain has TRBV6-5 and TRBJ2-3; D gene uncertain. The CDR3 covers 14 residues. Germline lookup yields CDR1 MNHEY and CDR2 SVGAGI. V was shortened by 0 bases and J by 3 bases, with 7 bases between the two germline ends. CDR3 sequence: CASSYSSSTDTQYF. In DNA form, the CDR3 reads TGTGCCAGCAGTTACTCGAGTAGTACAGATACGCAGTATTTT.

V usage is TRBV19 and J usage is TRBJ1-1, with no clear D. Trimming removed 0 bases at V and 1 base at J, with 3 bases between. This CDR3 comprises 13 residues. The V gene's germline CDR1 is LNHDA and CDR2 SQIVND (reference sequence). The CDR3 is CASSIDRNTEAFF. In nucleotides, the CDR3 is TGTGCCAGTAGTATAGACAGGAACACTGAAGCTTTCTTT. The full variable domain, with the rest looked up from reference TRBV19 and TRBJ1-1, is DGGITQSPKYLFRKEGQNVTLSCEQNLNHDAMYWYRQDPGQGLRLIYYSQIVNDFQKGDIAEGYSVSREKKESFPLTVTSAQKNPTAFYLCASSIDRNTEAFFGQGTRLTVV.

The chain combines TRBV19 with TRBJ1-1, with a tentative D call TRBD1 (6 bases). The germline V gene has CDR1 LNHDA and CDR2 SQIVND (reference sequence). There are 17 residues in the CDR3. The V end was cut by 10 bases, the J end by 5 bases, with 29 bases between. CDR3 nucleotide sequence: TGTGCCACCCCAAGGGGGAAGGCGCCAGGGGAGGGGACTGAAGCTTTCTTT. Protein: CATPRGKAPGEGTEAFF.

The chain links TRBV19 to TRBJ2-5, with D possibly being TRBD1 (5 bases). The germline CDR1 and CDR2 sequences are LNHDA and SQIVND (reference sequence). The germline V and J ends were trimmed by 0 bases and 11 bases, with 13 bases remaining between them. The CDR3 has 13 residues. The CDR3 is CASSIDRLRQQYF. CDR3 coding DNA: TGTGCCAGTAGTATAGATCGGTTGAGACAGCAGTACTTC.

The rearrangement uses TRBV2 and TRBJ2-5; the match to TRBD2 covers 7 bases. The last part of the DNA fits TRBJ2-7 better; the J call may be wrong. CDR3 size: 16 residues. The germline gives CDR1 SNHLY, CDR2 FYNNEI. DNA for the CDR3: TGTGCCAGCAGTGAAGGCCGGACTGCGGGGGCCTACGAGCAGTACTTC. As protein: CASSEGRTAGAYEQYF.

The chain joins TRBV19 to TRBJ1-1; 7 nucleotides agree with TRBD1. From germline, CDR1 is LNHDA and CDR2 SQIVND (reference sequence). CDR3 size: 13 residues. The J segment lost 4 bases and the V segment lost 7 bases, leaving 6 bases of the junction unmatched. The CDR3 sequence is CASTWAGGTEAFF. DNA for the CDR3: TGTGCCAGTACGTGGGCAGGGGGCACTGAAGCTTTCTTT. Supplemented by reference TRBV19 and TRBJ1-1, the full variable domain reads DGGITQSPKYLFRKEGQNVTLSCEQNLNHDAMYWYRQDPGQGLRLIYYSQIVNDFQKGDIAEGYSVSREKKESFPLTVTSAQKNPTAFYLCASTWAGGTEAFFGQGTRLTVV.

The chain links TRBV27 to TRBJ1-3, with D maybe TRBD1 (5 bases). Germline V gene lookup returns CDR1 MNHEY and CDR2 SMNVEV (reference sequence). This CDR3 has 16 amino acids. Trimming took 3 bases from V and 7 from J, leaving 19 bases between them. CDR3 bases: TGTGCCAGCAGTTTCACCCCCGGGGGAGCGGGCAACACCATATATTTT. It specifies CASSFTPGGAGNTIYF.

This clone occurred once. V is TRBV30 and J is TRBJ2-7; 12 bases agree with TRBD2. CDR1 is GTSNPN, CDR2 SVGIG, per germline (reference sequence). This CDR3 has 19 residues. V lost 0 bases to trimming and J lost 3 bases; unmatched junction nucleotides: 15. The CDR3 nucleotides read TGTGCCTGGAGTGTCCCCCGGACTAGCGGGATATCCCTATACTACGAGCAGTACTTC. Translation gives CAWSVPRTSGISLYYEQYF.

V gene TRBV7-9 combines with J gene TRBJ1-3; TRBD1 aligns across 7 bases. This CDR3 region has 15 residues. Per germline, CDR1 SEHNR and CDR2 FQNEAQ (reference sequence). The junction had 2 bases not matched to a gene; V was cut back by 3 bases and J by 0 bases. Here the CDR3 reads CASSLTGNSGNTIYF. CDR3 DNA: TGTGCCAGCAGCTTGACAGGGAACTCTGGAAACACCATATATTTT.

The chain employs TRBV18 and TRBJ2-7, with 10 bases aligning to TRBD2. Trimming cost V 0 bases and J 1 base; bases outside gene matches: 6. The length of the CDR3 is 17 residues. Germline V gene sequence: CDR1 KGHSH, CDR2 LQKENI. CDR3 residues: CASSPPGVAGGSYEQYF. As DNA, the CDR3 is TGTGCCAGCTCACCACCGGGGGTAGCGGGAGGATCCTACGAGCAGTACTTC. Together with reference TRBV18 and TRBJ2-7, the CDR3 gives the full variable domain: NAGVMQNPRHLVRRRGQEARLRCSPMKGHSHVYWYRQLPEEGLKFMVYLQKENIIDESGMPKERFSAEFPKEGPSILRIQQVVRGDSAAYFCASSPPGVAGGSYEQYFGPGTRLTVT.

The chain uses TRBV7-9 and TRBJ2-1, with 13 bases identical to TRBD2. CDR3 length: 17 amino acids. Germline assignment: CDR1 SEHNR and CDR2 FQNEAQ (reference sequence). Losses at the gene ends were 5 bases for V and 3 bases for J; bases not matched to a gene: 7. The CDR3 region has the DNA TGTGCCAGCAGCCTAGGGGGACTAGCGGGGCTCTACAATGAGCAGTTCTTC. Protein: CASSLGGLAGLYNEQFF.

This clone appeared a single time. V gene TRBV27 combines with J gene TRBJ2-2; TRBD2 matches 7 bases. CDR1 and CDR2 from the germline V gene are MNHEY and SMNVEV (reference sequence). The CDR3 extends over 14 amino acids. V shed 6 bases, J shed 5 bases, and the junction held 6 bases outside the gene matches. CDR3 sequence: CASRAGLVTGELFF. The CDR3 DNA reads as TGTGCCAGCAGGGCTGGACTAGTTACCGGGGAGCTGTTTTTT.

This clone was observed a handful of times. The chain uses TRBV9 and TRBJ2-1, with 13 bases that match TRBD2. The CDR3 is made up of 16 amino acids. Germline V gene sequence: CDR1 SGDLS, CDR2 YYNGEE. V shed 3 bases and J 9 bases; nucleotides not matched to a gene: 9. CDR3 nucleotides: TGTGCCAGCAGCGCCTCACTAGCGGGAGGGCGGGCTGAGCAGTTCTTC. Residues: CASSASLAGGRAEQFF.

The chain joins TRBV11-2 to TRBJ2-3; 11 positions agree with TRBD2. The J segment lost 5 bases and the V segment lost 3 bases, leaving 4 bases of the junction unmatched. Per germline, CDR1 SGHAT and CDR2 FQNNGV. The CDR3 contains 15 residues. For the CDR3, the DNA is TGTGCCAGCAGCTTCCTAGCGGGAGGTAAAGATACGCAGTATTTT. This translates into CASSFLAGGKDTQYF. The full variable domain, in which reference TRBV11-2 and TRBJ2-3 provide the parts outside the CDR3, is EAGVAQSPRYKIIEKRQSVAFWCNPISGHATLYWYQQILGQGPKLLIQFQNNGVVDDSQLPKDRFSAERLKGVDSTLKIQPAKLEDSAVYLCASSFLAGGKDTQYFGPGTRLTVL.

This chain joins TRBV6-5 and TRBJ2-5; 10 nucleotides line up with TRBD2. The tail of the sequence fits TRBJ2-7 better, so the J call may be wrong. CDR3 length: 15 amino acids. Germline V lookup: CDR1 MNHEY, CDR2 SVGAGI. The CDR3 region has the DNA TGTGCCAGCAGTTACTCCACTAGCGGGGATTACGAGCAGTACTTC. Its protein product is CASSYSTSGDYEQYF.

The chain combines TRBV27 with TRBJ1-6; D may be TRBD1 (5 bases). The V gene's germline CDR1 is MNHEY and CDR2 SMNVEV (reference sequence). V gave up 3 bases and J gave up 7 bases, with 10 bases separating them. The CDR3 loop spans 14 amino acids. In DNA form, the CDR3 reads TGTGCCAGCAGTTTCGACAGTAGAAATTCACCCCTCCACTTT. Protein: CASSFDSRNSPLHF.

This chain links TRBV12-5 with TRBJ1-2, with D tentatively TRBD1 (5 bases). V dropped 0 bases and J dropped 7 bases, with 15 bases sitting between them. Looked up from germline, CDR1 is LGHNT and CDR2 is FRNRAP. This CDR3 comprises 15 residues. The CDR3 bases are TGTGCTAGTGGTTTGGTATTGTCAGGGCTGGCTGGCTACACCTTC. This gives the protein CASGLVLSGLAGYTF.

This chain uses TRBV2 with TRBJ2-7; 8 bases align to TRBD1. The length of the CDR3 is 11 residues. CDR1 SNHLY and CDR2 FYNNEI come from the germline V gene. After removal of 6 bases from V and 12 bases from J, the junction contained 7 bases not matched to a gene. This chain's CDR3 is CASREGQVLYF. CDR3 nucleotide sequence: TGTGCCAGCAGGGAGGGACAGGTTCTGTACTTC.

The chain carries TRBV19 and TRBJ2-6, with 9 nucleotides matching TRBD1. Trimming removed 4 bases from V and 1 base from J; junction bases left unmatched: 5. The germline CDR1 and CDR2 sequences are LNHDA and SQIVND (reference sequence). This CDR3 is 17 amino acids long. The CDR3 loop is CASSRAGTGSGANVLTF. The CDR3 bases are TGTGCCAGTAGTAGGGCCGGGACAGGGTCTGGGGCCAACGTCCTGACTTTC.

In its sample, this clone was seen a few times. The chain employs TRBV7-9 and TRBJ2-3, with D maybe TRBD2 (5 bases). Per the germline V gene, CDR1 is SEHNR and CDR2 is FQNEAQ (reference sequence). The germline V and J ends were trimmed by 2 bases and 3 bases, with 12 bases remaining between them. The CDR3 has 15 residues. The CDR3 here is CASSLYRGRTDTQYF. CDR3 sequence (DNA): TGTGCCAGCAGCTTATATCGTGGGAGAACAGATACGCAGTATTTT.

The CDR3 here is CASSLGGAGRTEAFF. CDR3 nucleotides: TGTGCCAGCAGTTTAGGAGGGGCGGGGAGGACTGAAGCTTTCTTT. The J gene is TRBJ1-1, the V gene TRBV28; maybe TRBD1 (5 bases). Per germline, CDR1 MDHEN and CDR2 SYDVKM. The CDR3 is 15 amino acids. The V end was cut by 2 bases, the J end by 5 bases, with 15 bases between.

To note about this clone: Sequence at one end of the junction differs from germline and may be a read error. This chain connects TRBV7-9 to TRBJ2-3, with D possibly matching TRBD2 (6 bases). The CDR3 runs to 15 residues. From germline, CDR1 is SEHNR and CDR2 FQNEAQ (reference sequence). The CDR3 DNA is TGTTCCAGCAGTTCACAAAGCGGGAGCACAGATACGCAGTATTTT. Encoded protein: CSSSSQSGSTDTQYF.